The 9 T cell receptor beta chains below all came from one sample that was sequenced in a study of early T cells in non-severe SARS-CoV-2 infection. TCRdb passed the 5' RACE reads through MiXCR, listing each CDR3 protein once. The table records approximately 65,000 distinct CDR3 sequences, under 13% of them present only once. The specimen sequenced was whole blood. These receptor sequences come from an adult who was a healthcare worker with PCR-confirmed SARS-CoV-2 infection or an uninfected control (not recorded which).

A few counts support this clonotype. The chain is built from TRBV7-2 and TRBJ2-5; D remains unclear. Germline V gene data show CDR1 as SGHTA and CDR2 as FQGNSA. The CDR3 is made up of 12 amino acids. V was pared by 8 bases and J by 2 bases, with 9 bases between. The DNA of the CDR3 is TGTGCCAGCGAAGGCGGTCAAGAGACCCAGTACTTC. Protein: CASEGGQETQYF.

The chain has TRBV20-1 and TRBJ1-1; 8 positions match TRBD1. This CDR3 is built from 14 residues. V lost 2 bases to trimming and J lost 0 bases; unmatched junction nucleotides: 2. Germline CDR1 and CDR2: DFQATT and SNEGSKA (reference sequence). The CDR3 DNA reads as TGCAGTGCTAGAAAGGGACAGGTGAACACTGAAGCTTTCTTT. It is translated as CSARKGQVNTEAFF.

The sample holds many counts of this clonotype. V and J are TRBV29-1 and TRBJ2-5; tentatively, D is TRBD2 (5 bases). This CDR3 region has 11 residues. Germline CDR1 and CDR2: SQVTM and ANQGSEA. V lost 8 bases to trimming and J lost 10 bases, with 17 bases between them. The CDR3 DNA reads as TGCAGCCCGGGGAGAGGTGCGGACCAGTACTTC. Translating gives CSPGRGADQYF.

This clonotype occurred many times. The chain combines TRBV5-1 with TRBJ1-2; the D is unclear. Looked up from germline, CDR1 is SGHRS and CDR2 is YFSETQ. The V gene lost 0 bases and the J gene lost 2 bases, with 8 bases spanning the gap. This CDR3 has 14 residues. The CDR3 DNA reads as TGCGCCAGCAGCTTGGGTCCAGCGAACTATGGCTACACCTTC. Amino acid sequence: CASSLGPANYGYTF.

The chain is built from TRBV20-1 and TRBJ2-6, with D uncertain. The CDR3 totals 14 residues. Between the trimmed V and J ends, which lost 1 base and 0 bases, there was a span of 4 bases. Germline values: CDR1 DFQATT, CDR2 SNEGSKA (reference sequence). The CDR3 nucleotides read TGCAGTGCTAGAGGGGCCTCTGGGGCCAACGTCCTGACTTTC. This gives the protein CSARGASGANVLTF.

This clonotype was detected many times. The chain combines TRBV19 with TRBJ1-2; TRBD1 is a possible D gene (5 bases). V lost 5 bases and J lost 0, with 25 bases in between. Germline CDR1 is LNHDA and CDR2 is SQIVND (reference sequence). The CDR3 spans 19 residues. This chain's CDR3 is CASSVDQGELNLPNYGYTF. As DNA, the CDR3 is TGTGCCAGTAGTGTGGATCAGGGAGAATTAAATTTACCTAACTATGGCTACACCTTC.

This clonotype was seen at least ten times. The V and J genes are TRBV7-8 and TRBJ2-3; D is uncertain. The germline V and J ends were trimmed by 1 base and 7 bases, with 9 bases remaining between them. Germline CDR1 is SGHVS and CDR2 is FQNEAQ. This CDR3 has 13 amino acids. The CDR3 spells CASSLESPNTQYF. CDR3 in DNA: TGTGCCAGCAGCTTAGAATCGCCCAATACGCAGTATTTT.

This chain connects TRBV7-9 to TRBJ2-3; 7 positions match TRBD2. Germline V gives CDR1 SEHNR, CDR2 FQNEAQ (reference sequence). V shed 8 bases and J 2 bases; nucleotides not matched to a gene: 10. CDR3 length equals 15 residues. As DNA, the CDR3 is TGTGCCAGCGCTGAGGCGGGAGTGATCACAGATACGCAGTATTTT. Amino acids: CASAEAGVITDTQYF.

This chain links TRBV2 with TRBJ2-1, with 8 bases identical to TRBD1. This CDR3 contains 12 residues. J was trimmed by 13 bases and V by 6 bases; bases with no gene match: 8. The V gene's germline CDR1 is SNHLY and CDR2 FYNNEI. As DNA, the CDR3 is TGTGCCAGCAGAGACAGGGGTGTCTCTCAGTTCTTC. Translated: CASRDRGVSQFF.